This TCR beta chain emerged from a study of shared clonotypes between healthy human individuals. Trimming pared 3 bases from V and 4 bases from J, leaving 15 bases between. CDR1 is PRHDT and CDR2 is FYEKMQ in the germline V gene (reference sequence). The CDR3 is made up of 16 amino acids. Measured with immunoSEQ multiplex PCR; TCRdb has only the in-frame clones, and not every one. This table holds approximately 2,300,000 clones, just under 95% found once. The chain is built from TRBV13 and TRBJ2-2; D is perhaps TRBD1 or TRBD2 (5 bases each). The sequenced sample consisted of naive CD4+ T cells from PBMCs. Subset of the sample: CD45RA+ positively selected. This receptor was identified in a man in his late teens or twenties in good health. Some clones in this sample may be carry-over from other donors' samples. This CDR3 reads CASSFPPRGRTGELFF. CDR3 nucleotide sequence: TGTGCCAGCAGCTTCCCACCCCGGGGCCGCACCGGGGAGCTGTTTTTT.